The 10 T cell receptor beta chains reported below all come from one sample, sequenced in a study of T cells in Graves' hyperthyroidism and ophthalmopathy. Amplified regions were TCR beta CDR3 sequences from RNA transcripts. Carried out on the TCR CDR3, a first-round RT-PCR used the HTBI primer set. TCRdb used MiXCR to reprocess the multiplex PCR reads, holding one entry per CDR3 protein. Among 200,000 to 250,000 distinct CDR3 sequences listed, about 18% were seen once. Material for sequencing was blood. These receptors were obtained from a man between 40 and 49 years old with Graves' hyperthyroidism.

V gene TRBV6-2 or TRBV6-3 combines with J gene TRBJ2-3; D remains unclear. TRBJ1-5 explains the end of the DNA better; the J call may be wrong. Germline V CDR1 and CDR2: MNHEY, SVGEGT. This CDR3 is 14 amino acids long. CDR3 in amino acids: CASSYSSPSDTQHF. Written as DNA, the CDR3 is TGTGCCAGCAGTTACTCGAGCCCGTCCGATACGCAGCATTTT.

At least ten counts were recorded for this clonotype. The chain has TRBV12-3 or TRBV12-4 and TRBJ2-2, with a possible D match to TRBD1 (5 bases). V was trimmed by 5 bases and J by 3 bases, leaving 16 bases between them. The CDR3 runs to 16 residues. The CDR3 reads CASSPPGRADTGELFF. The CDR3 coding sequence is TGTGCCAGCAGTCCCCCAGGGCGCGCTGACACCGGGGAGCTGTTTTTT.

The chain combines TRBV10-3 with TRBJ1-5, with D unclear. Per the germline V gene, CDR1 is ENHRY and CDR2 is SYGVKD. The CDR3 consists of 12 residues. V was shortened by 2 bases and J by 4 bases, with 3 bases between the two germline ends. This CDR3 is CAISEGNQPQHF. The CDR3 DNA is TGTGCCATCAGTGAGGGTAATCAGCCCCAGCATTTT.

This clonotype was detected many times. This rearrangement joins TRBV3-1 to TRBJ2-5, with TRBD2 matching over 7 bases. The J segment lost 4 bases and the V segment lost 7 bases, leaving 12 bases of the junction unmatched. Germline values: CDR1 LGHDT, CDR2 YNNKEL (reference sequence). CDR3 length: 15 amino acids. CDR3 amino acids: CASTETMRGIETQYF. Here the CDR3 DNA reads TGTGCCAGCACTGAAACCATGCGGGGGATAGAGACCCAGTACTTC.

This chain joins TRBV5-1 and TRBJ2-7; tentative D call: TRBD2 (7 bases). V gave up 10 bases and J gave up 0 bases, with 11 bases separating them. The CDR3 loop spans 12 amino acids. Germline V gene sequence: CDR1 SGHRS, CDR2 YFSETQ. The CDR3 reads CAPGGPSYEQYF. The CDR3 nucleotides are TGCGCCCCCGGGGGGCCCTCCTACGAGCAGTACTTC.

Notes on this clonotype: It is likely a read error, because the conserved phenylalanine at the end of the CDR3 is missing. This chain connects TRBV28 to TRBJ2-2; 9 nucleotides line up with TRBD1. The CDR3 runs 15 residues. Germline values: CDR1 MDHEN, CDR2 SYDVKM. With V trimmed by 7 bases and J by 6 bases, 9 bases remained unmatched. This CDR3 reads CASTLMTGGSGELFL. In DNA form, the CDR3 reads TGTGCCAGCACCCTCATGACAGGGGGTTCCGGGGAGCTGTTTCTT.

Many counts were recorded for this clonotype. The chain employs TRBV28 and TRBJ2-6, with TRBD1 identical over 9 bases. The junction had 1 base not matched to a gene; V was cut back by 5 bases and J by 2 bases. The length of the CDR3 is 15 residues. The germline gives CDR1 MDHEN, CDR2 SYDVKM. DNA of the CDR3: TGTGCCAGCAGTCGACAGGGGGCTGGGGCCAACGTCCTGACTTTC. Amino acid sequence: CASSRQGAGANVLTF.

At least ten counts were recorded for this clonotype. In nucleotides, the CDR3 is TGTGCCAGCAGCTTGAATCACAATGAGCAGTTCTTC. It encodes CASSLNHNEQFF. The chain carries TRBV7-9 and TRBJ2-1; no definite D call. Deletions cut 3 bases from V and 5 bases from J, with 5 bases between. The germline V gene encodes CDR1 SEHNR and CDR2 FQNEAQ (reference sequence). CDR3 length equals 12 residues.

This clonotype was picked up a small number of times. The rearrangement uses TRBV9 and TRBJ1-2; 8 nucleotides match TRBD1. In germline, CDR1 is SGDLS, CDR2 YYNGEE. V shed 4 bases and J 3 bases; nucleotides not matched to a gene: 8. The CDR3 loop spans 15 amino acids. CDR3 bases: TGTGCCAGCAGCCCCTTAGACAGGGGTGACTATGGCTACACCTTC. Protein product: CASSPLDRGDYGYTF.

This clonotype was found many times. This sequence joins TRBV20-1 and TRBJ2-7; perhaps TRBD2 as D (6 bases). V lost 0 bases and J lost 7, with 13 bases in between. The CDR3 extends over 13 amino acids. Germline V gene sequence: CDR1 DFQATT, CDR2 SNEGSKA (reference sequence). This CDR3 is CSAREPGLGEQYF. CDR3 coding DNA: TGCAGTGCTAGAGAGCCGGGACTTGGTGAGCAGTACTTC.